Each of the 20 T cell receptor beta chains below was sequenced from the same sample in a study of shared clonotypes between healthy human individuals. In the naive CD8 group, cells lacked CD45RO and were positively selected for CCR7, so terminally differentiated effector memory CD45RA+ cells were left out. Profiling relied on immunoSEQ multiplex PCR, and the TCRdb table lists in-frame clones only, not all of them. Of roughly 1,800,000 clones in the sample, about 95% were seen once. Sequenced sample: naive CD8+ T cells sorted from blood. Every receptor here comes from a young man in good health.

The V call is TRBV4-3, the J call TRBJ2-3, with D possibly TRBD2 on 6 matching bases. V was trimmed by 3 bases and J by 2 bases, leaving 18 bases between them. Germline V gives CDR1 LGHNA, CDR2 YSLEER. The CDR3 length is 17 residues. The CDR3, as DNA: TGCGCCAGCAGCCACACGGGACTGGAAATTGTCACAGATACGCAGTATTTT. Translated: CASSHTGLEIVTDTQYF.

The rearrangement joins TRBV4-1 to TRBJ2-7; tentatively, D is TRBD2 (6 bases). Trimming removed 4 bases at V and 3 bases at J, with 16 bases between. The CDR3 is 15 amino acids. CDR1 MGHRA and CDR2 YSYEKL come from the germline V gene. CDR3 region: CASSLPMGGDYEQYF. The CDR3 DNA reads TGCGCCAGCAGCCTGCCTATGGGCGGGGACTACGAGCAGTACTTC.

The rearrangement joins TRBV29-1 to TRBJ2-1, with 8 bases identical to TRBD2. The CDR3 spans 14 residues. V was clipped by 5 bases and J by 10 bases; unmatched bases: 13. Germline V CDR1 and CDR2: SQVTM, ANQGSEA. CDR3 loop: CSVYLPGGHNEQFF. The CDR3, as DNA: TGCAGCGTTTATCTACCGGGGGGGCATAACGAGCAGTTCTTC.

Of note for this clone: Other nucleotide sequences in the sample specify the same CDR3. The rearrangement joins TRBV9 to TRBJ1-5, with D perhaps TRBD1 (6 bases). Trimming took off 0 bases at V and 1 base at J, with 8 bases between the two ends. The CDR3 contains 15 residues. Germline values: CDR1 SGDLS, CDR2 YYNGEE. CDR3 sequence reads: CASSVEGGSNQPQHF. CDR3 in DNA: TGTGCCAGCAGCGTAGAGGGGGGGAGCAATCAGCCCCAGCATTTT.

The CDR3 here is CSHSDRGNTIYF. Here the CDR3 DNA reads TGCAGCCACTCGGACAGGGGAAACACCATATATTTT. The V call is TRBV29-1, the J call TRBJ1-3, with 7 bases identical to TRBD1. J was trimmed by 4 bases and V by 8 bases; bases with no gene match: 5. The CDR3 totals 12 residues. The germline CDR1 and CDR2 sequences are SQVTM and ANQGSEA.

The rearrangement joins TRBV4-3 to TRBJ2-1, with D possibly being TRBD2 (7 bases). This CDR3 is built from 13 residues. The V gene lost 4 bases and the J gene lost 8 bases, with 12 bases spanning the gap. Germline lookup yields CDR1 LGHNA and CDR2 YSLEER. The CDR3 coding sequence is TGCGCCAGCAGCCCGATAGGGGGGGATGAGCAGTTCTTC. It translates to CASSPIGGDEQFF.

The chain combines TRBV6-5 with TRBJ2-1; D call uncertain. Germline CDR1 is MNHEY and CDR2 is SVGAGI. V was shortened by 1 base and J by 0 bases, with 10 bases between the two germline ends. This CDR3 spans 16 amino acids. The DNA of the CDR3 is TGTGCCAGCAGTTACTACCCGGTGAGCTCCTACAATGAGCAGTTCTTC. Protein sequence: CASSYYPVSSYNEQFF.

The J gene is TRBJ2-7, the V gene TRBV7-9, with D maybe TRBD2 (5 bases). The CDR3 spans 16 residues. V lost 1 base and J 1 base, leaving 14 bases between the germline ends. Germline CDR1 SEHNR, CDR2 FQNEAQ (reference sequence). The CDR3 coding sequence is TGTGCCAGCAGCTTAGGAACTTTCGGGGAGTCCTACGAGCAGTACTTC. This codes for CASSLGTFGESYEQYF.

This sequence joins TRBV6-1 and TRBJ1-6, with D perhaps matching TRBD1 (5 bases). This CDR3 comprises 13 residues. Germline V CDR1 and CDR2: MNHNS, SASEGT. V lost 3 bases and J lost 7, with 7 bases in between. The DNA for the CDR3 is TGTGCCAGCAGTGATTGGGACAATTCACCCCTCCACTTT. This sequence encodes CASSDWDNSPLHF.

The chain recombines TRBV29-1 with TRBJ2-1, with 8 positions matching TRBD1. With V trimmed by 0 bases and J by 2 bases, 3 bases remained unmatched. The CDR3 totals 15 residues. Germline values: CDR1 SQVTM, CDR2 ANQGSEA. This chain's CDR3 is CSVEDRQGPYNEQFF. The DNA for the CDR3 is TGCAGCGTTGAAGATCGACAGGGGCCCTACAATGAGCAGTTCTTC.

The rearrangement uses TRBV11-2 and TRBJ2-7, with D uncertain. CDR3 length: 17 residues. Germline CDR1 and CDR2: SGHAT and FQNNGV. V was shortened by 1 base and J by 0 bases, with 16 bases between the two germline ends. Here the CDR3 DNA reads TGTGCCAGCAGCTTAGTGGGGATCTTGGGAAGCTCCTACGAGCAGTACTTC. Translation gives CASSLVGILGSSYEQYF.

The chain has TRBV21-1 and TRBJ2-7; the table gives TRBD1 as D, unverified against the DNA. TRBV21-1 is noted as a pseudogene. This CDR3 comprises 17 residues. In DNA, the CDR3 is TGTGCCAGCAGCAAAGCTCGTCTAAACTTGGGCCCCTGCGAGCAGTACTTC. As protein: CASSKARLNLGPCEQYF.

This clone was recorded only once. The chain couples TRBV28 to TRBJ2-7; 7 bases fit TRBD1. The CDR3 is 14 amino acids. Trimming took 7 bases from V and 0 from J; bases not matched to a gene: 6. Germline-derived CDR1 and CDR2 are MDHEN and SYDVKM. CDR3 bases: TGTGCCAGCACCTGGACAGGAAGCTCCTACGAGCAGTACTTC. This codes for CASTWTGSSYEQYF.

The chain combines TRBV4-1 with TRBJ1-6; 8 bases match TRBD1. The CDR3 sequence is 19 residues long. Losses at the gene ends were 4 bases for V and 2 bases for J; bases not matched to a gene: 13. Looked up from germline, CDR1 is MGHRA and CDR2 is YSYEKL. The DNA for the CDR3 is TGCGCCAGCAGCCCCATCGGGCAGGGGGCGGTGACCTATAATTCACCCCTCCACTTT. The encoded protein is CASSPIGQGAVTYNSPLHF.

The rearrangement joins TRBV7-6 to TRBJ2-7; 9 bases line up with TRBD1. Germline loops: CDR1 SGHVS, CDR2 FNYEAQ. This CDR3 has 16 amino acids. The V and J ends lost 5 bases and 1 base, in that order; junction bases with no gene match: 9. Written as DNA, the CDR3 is TGTGCCAGCAGCGGGGGACAGGGAGAACCTTCCTACGAGCAGTACTTC. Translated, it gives CASSGGQGEPSYEQYF.

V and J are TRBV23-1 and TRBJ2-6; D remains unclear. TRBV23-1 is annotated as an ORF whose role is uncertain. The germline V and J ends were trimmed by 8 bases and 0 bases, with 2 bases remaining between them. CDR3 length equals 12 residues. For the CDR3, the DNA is TGCGCCAGCGGCTCTGGGGCCAACGTCCTGACTTTC. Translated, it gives CASGSGANVLTF.

The CDR3, as DNA: TGTGCCAGCAGCCAACCCTGGACAGGAGATCCCTACAATGAGCAGTTCTTC. Protein sequence: CASSQPWTGDPYNEQFF. The V call is TRBV27, the J call TRBJ2-1, with TRBD1 matching over 7 bases. V shed 6 bases, J shed 2 bases, and the junction held 13 bases outside the gene matches. The CDR3 sequence is 17 residues long. CDR1 is MNHEY, CDR2 SMNVEV, per germline (reference sequence).

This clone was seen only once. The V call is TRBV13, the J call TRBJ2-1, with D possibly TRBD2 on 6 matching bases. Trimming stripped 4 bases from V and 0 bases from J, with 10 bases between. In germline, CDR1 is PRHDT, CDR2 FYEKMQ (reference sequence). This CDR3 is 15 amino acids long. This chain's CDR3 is CASSSGTSSYNEQFF. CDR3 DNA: TGTGCCAGCAGCTCCGGGACTTCCTCCTACAATGAGCAGTTCTTC. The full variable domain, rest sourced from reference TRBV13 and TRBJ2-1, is AAGVIQSPRHLIKEKRETATLKCYPIPRHDTVYWYQQGPGQDPQFLISFYEKMQSDKGSIPDRFSAQQFSDYHSELNMSSLELGDSALYFCASSSGTSSYNEQFFGPGTRLTVL.

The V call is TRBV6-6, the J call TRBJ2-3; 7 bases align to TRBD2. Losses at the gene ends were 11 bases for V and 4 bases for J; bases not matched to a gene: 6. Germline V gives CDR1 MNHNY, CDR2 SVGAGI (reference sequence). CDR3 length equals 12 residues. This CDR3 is CAAEGRADTQYF. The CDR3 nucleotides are TGTGCCGCCGAGGGGAGGGCAGATACGCAGTATTTT.

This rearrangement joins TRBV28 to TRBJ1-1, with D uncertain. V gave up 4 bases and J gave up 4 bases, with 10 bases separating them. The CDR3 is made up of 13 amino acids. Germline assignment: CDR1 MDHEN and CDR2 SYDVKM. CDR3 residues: CASSSGSGTEAFF. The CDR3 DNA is TGTGCCAGCAGTTCCGGGTCGGGCACTGAAGCTTTCTTT. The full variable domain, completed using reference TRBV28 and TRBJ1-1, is DVKVTQSSRYLVKRTGEKVFLECVQDMDHENMFWYRQDPGLGLRLIYFSYDVKMKEKGDIPEGYSVSREKKERFSLILESASTNQTSMYLCASSSGSGTEAFFGQGTRLTVV.